This passage covers 10 T cell receptor beta chains from one sample sequenced in a study of regulatory T cells in long-lasting Graves disease. Assembly of TCR beta libraries relied on iRepertoire HTBI primers together with Arm-PCR of CDR3 regions. TCRdb re-analysed the multiplex PCR reads in MiXCR, keeping a single row per CDR3 protein. The repertoire has about 540,000 distinct CDR3 sequences, approximately 12% of them found once; the top ten carry about 9.1%. Time point specified: newly diagnosed GD, antithyroid drugs for less than 3 months. There was RNA extracted from PBMCs, and the TCR library was made from it. These data also featured in a second study, about T cells in Graves' hyperthyroidism and ophthalmopathy.

Here the sequenced sample was peripheral blood mononuclear cells (PBMCs), taken at new diagnosis, from a patient treated with antithyroid drugs. Receptors originate from a man aged 30 to 45 with Graves disease.

This clonotype was seen ten or more times. The rearrangement uses TRBV30 and TRBJ2-5; D may correspond to TRBD1 or TRBD2 (5 bases each). The CDR3 contains 12 residues. The V end lost 7 bases, the J end lost 3 bases, and 12 bases lay between the germline ends. Germline loops: CDR1 GTSNPN, CDR2 SVGIG (reference sequence). As DNA, the CDR3 is TGTGCCTCATCCGGGACCAAAGAGACCCAGTACTTC. It encodes CASSGTKETQYF. The full variable domain, completed using reference TRBV30 and TRBJ2-5, is SQTIHQWPATLVQPVGSPLSLECTVEGTSNPNLYWYRQAAGRGLQLLFYSVGIGQISSEVPQNLSASRPQDRQFILSSKKLLLSDSGFYLCASSGTKETQYFGPGTRLLVL.

This clonotype was seen ten or more times. The rearrangement links TRBV15 to TRBJ1-1; the D is unclear. Germline loops: CDR1 LNHNV, CDR2 YYDKDF (reference sequence). The CDR3 is 13 residues long. V shed 8 bases and J shed 3 bases, with 13 bases lying between them. CDR3 DNA: TGTGCCACCGGTCCCAGGTACTACACTGAAGCTTTCTTT. Its translation is CATGPRYYTEAFF.

As to this clonotype: A read error is possible here, since a much larger clone lies one base away. The CDR3 carries no conserved terminal phenylalanine or tryptophan, so it likely arises from a read error. CDR3 loop: CAWATSSYNSPLHL. Written as DNA, the CDR3 is TGTGCCTGGGCGACGAGCTCCTATAATTCACCCCTCCACCTT. The chain recombines TRBV30 with TRBJ1-6; D unresolved. CDR3 length: 14 amino acids. Trimming took 5 bases from V and 0 from J, leaving 8 bases between them. The germline gives CDR1 GTSNPN, CDR2 SVGIG (reference sequence).

The chain links TRBV5-1 to TRBJ2-1; possibly TRBD1 for D (5 bases). The CDR3 is 15 residues long. The V and J ends lost 0 bases and 6 bases respectively, with 13 bases between them. CDR1 is SGHRS and CDR2 is YFSETQ in the germline V gene. The CDR3: CASSLASGAINEQFF. The CDR3 nucleotides are TGCGCCAGCAGCTTGGCCAGTGGGGCTATCAATGAGCAGTTCTTC. Combining the CDR3 with reference TRBV5-1 and TRBJ2-1 gives the whole variable domain KAGVTQTPRYLIKTRGQQVTLSCSPISGHRSVSWYQQTPGQGLQFLFEYFSETQRNKGNFPGRFSGRQFSNSRSEMNVSTLELGDSALYLCASSLASGAINEQFFGPGTRLTVL.

Ten or more counts support this clonotype. This sequence joins TRBV6-2 or TRBV6-3 and TRBJ2-1; 9 nucleotides line up with TRBD2. V lost 6 bases to trimming and J lost 5 bases; unmatched junction nucleotides: 11. The CDR3 length is 16 residues. Germline CDR1 is MNHEY and CDR2 is SVGEGT. The CDR3 nucleotides are TGTGCCAGCAGCCCGCCGAGGACTAGCGCTAACAATGAGCAGTTCTTC. It encodes CASSPPRTSANNEQFF.

About this clonotype itself: It may be a read error: a sequence one base away is much more abundant. V and J are TRBV6-2 or TRBV6-3 and TRBJ2-1; a weak D match, TRBD2 (7 bases). This CDR3 is 15 amino acids long. Per the germline V gene, CDR1 is MNHEY and CDR2 is SVGEGT. CDR3 sequence (DNA): TGTGCCGGCAGTTACCGCGAGGCAGGGGAGGGTGAGCAGTTCTTC. This translates into CAGSYREAGEGEQFF.

About this clonotype: This likely stems from a read error, as it lies one base from a far larger clone. The V call is TRBV11-2, the J call TRBJ2-1; TRBD2 is a possible D gene (7 bases). Trimming pared 6 bases from V and 13 bases from J, leaving 25 bases between. The CDR3 runs 15 residues. Germline V gene sequence: CDR1 SGHAT, CDR2 FQNNGV. In DNA form, the CDR3 reads TGTGCCAGCAGTTGGGGGCAGGGAGGGCAAGAGACCCAGTTCTTC. Translation gives CASSWGQGGQETQFF.

The chain combines TRBV20-1 with TRBJ2-1, with 7 bases that match TRBD2. This CDR3 region has 13 residues. Trimming took 3 bases from V and 8 from J; bases not matched to a gene: 7. Germline V gene sequence: CDR1 DFQATT, CDR2 SNEGSKA (reference sequence). The DNA of the CDR3 is TGCAGTGCTAGTCGGGGCGGGAGCTATGAGCAGTTCTTC. Amino acid sequence: CSASRGGSYEQFF.

This clonotype occurred a few times. The CDR3 region has the DNA TGTGCCAGCAGCCAAGTCTCCCTAGGCCCCGATACGCAGTATTTT. Amino acid sequence: CASSQVSLGPDTQYF. This chain joins TRBV3-1 and TRBJ2-3; D remains ambiguous. V lost 1 base, J lost 6 bases, and 14 bases lay in between. CDR3 length: 15 residues. CDR1 LGHDT and CDR2 YNNKEL come from the germline V gene (reference sequence).

This clonotype was counted a few times. This chain joins TRBV5-1 and TRBJ2-3, with a possible D match to TRBD1 (5 bases). V lost 4 bases and J 2 bases, leaving 14 bases between the germline ends. Germline loops: CDR1 SGHRS, CDR2 YFSETQ. CDR3 length equals 15 residues. CDR3 coding DNA: TGCGCCAGCAGCCTTTCGACAGCAACCACAGATACGCAGTATTTT. This translates into CASSLSTATTDTQYF.